Given below is one T cell receptor (beta chain) in context. This record comes from a study of blood T cells in healthy people across ages. Then a second PCR, running about 7 to 11 cycles, was carried out with a sample-barcoded 5' primer and a J-beta primer mix. TCRdb called the 5' RACE reads again in MiXCR, with one record for every CDR3 protein. Here the sample spans about 570,000 distinct CDR3 sequences, 27% being singletons. In addition, the sample was reused for a study of T cells of mothers and their children. That work states: Three healthy Caucasian mothers and their six children donated. Every mother produced more than 8.5 million TCR beta CDR3 reads, whereas every child provided around 3 million.

This TCR derives from a boy aged 2 to 9 in good health. Sample: blood.

CDR3 amino acids: CASSGGTSWQTQYF. The CDR3 nucleotides are TGTGCCAGCAGTGGCGGGACTAGTTGGCAGACCCAGTACTTC. The rearrangement links TRBV2 to TRBJ2-5; 8 bases map to TRBD2. Germline CDR1 SNHLY, CDR2 FYNNEI. The J segment lost 6 bases and the V segment lost 4 bases, leaving 7 bases of the junction unmatched. The CDR3 extends over 14 amino acids.